This T cell receptor beta chain was captured by sequencing in a study of cytomegalovirus exposure and HLA in healthy donors. As concerns this clone: Its antigen is not identified.

General study results and limits: Rarity characterized most TCR sequences, yet some public TCRs appeared in many donors. Specificity for CMV antigens was confirmed in vitro for a few of the CMV-associated chains. Some TCR beta chains (about 180 of them) were listed as cytomegalovirus-associated.

Sequencing used immunoSEQ multiplex PCR; TCRdb keeps in-frame clones, though not all of them. The data contain approximately 60,000 clones, 85% to 95% of them seen just once; the ten biggest clones take up 7%. This TCR was sampled from a woman between 18 and 29 years old in good health and CMV-seropositive. The sample taken for sequencing was PBMCs.

CDR3 protein: CASSFRTGGYQPQHF. Here the CDR3 DNA reads TGTGCCAGCAGCTTCAGGACAGGGGGCTATCAGCCCCAGCATTTT. This sequence joins TRBV7-2 and TRBJ1-5, with TRBD1 matching 11 bases. CDR3 length equals 15 residues. CDR1 and CDR2 (germline): SGHTA, FQGNSA. Trimming at V came to 3 bases and at J to 5 bases, leaving 3 bases not matched to a gene.